The 14 T cell receptor beta chains listed next were all sequenced from one sample in a study of blood T cell repertoires in COVID-19. The assay was immunoSEQ multiplex PCR, and TCRdb's table has in-frame clones only and misses some. This sample yields approximately 390,000 clones, of which roughly 89% are seen a single time; 6.5% belongs to the top ten. The sequenced material came from peripheral blood. The receptors derive from a man in his late teens or twenties with active or convalescent COVID-19.

The V gene is TRBV28, the J gene TRBJ1-5; 7 nucleotides agree with TRBD1. Germline V gene sequence: CDR1 MDHEN, CDR2 SYDVKM. There are 17 residues in the CDR3. V dropped 4 bases and J dropped 2; count of bases not matched to a gene: 11. The CDR3 DNA reads TGTGCCAGCAGTTCTTATGGAGGGGGCGTGGGCAATCAGCCCCAGCATTTT. Translation: CASSSYGGGVGNQPQHF.

This CDR3 reads CASRNRDSPLHF. The CDR3 DNA reads as TGTGCCAGCAGAAATAGAGATTCACCCCTCCACTTT. The V and J genes are TRBV6-5 and TRBJ1-6; D not resolved. The CDR3 runs 12 residues. Germline loops: CDR1 MNHEY, CDR2 SVGAGI. The ends were cut back, 6 bases at V and 8 bases at J, with 8 bases in the middle.

The chain combines TRBV10-3 with TRBJ2-4; D not resolved. The CDR3 consists of 15 residues. Germline assignment: CDR1 ENHRY and CDR2 SYGVKD. Trimming shortened V by 0 bases and J by 6 bases, and 12 bases separated the two germline ends. CDR3: CAISESLTLGNIQYF. The CDR3 bases are TGTGCCATCAGTGAGTCACTAACCTTGGGAAACATTCAGTACTTC.

The rearrangement links TRBV7-8 to TRBJ2-7; D is uncertain. Trimming removed 2 bases at V and 1 base at J, with 9 bases between. Per the germline V gene, CDR1 is SGHVS and CDR2 is FQNEAQ. This CDR3 region has 14 residues. CDR3 bases: TGTGCCAGCAGCTTATCCGGAGTGTCCTACGAGCAGTACTTC. Translating it yields CASSLSGVSYEQYF.

The V and J genes are TRBV7-2 and TRBJ2-3; 8 nucleotides line up with TRBD1. This CDR3 comprises 18 residues. Losses at the gene ends were 0 bases for V and 2 bases for J; bases not matched to a gene: 10. The germline CDR1 and CDR2 sequences are SGHTA and FQGNSA. CDR3 sequence (DNA): TGTGCCAGCAGCTTAGCCATCGGCCAGGGGGCTTCCACAGATACGCAGTATTTT. Residues: CASSLAIGQGASTDTQYF.

CDR3 sequence reads: CASSLDNRGPFENYGYTF. CDR3 nucleotide sequence: TGCGCCAGCAGCCTCGACAACAGGGGCCCCTTTGAAAACTATGGCTACACCTTC. This sequence joins TRBV5-1 and TRBJ1-2; 7 bases are a match to TRBD1. Germline V gene sequence: CDR1 SGHRS, CDR2 YFSETQ. V lost 4 bases, J lost 2 bases, and 17 bases stayed unmatched. The CDR3 length is 18 residues.

The chain is built from TRBV28 and TRBJ1-2, with 10 bases lining up with TRBD1. In germline, CDR1 is MDHEN, CDR2 SYDVKM. This CDR3 is built from 16 residues. J was trimmed by 4 bases and V by 6 bases; bases with no gene match: 11. In nucleotides, the CDR3 is TGTGCCAGCAGGCCGACAGGGGGCGGGGGAGGCTATGGCTACACCTTC. Translation gives CASRPTGGGGGYGYTF.

This chain joins TRBV7-9 and TRBJ1-2, with D tentatively TRBD1 (6 bases). The germline V and J ends were trimmed by 7 bases and 8 bases, with 17 bases remaining between them. This CDR3 contains 13 residues. Germline values: CDR1 SEHNR, CDR2 FQNEAQ (reference sequence). CDR3 region: CASIELGAQGYTF. The DNA of the CDR3 is TGTGCCAGCATCGAATTGGGGGCGCAAGGCTACACCTTC.

V and J are TRBV27 and TRBJ2-1; 7 bases line up with TRBD2. CDR3 size: 19 residues. J was trimmed by 2 bases and V by 2 bases; bases with no gene match: 15. Germline V gives CDR1 MNHEY, CDR2 SMNVEV (reference sequence). CDR3 protein: CASSLRPYTTSAAYNEQFF. The CDR3 DNA reads TGTGCCAGCAGTTTACGCCCCTATACTACTAGCGCCGCCTACAATGAGCAGTTCTTC.

The chain carries TRBV6-5 and TRBJ2-1; D gene ambiguous. In germline, CDR1 is MNHEY, CDR2 SVGAGI. V gave up 7 bases and J gave up 7 bases, with 8 bases separating them. The CDR3 loop spans 11 amino acids. The CDR3 loop is CASMRWNEQFF. The CDR3 DNA reads TGTGCCAGCATGAGGTGGAATGAGCAGTTCTTC.

This chain connects TRBV7-8 to TRBJ1-6, with a tentative D call TRBD1 (6 bases). Germline lookup yields CDR1 SGHVS and CDR2 FQNEAQ. The CDR3 has 14 amino acids. V lost 5 bases to trimming and J lost 7 bases, with 12 bases between them. As DNA, the CDR3 is TGTGCCAGCAGCCGAGGACAGTCCAATTCACCCCTCCACTTT. This sequence encodes CASSRGQSNSPLHF.

V usage is TRBV2 and J usage is TRBJ2-1, with 10 bases matching TRBD2. The CDR3 has 20 amino acids. Germline V gene data show CDR1 as SNHLY and CDR2 as FYNNEI. J was trimmed by 2 bases and V by 7 bases; bases with no gene match: 20. The CDR3 bases are TGTGCCAGCAAGGGACAGGAGGCAAGCGGGAGGGCTCTCCCCTACAATGAGCAGTTCTTC. Encoded protein: CASKGQEASGRALPYNEQFF.

The chain has TRBV6-2 or TRBV6-3 and TRBJ2-7; 7 nucleotides line up with TRBD1. CDR1 MNHEY and CDR2 SVGEGT come from the germline V gene. V dropped 2 bases and J dropped 4; count of bases not matched to a gene: 5. This CDR3 comprises 14 residues. The CDR3: CASSYGTEKYEQYF. As DNA, the CDR3 is TGTGCCAGCAGTTACGGGACAGAGAAATACGAGCAGTACTTC.

This chain links TRBV11-2 with TRBJ1-5; D is unresolved. Germline assignment: CDR1 SGHAT and CDR2 FQNNGV. Trimming removed 2 bases at V and 0 bases at J, with 5 bases between. CDR3 size: 14 residues. CDR3 amino acids: CASSLTISNQPQHF. The CDR3 coding sequence is TGTGCCAGCAGCTTAACAATTAGCAATCAGCCCCAGCATTTT.